Sequencing of this T cell receptor (beta chain) was carried out in a study of blood T cell repertoires in COVID-19. About the research overall: From the United States, Italy and Spain came samples of acute and convalescent COVID-19.

This CDR3 region has 16 residues. Trimming at V came to 0 bases and at J to 2 bases, leaving 1 base not matched to a gene. Per germline, CDR1 LGHNT and CDR2 FRNRAP. Each participant's cohort was designated according to participant-reported clinical history. Assay: immunoSEQ multiplex PCR; the TCRdb copy retains only in-frame clones and omits some. The sample includes approximately 450,000 clones, nearly 90% of them seen just once. This sequence joins TRBV12-5 and TRBJ1-5, with 10 bases matching TRBD1. The TCR comes from a woman aged 18 to 35 with acute COVID-19. Material: PBMCs or T cells enriched from blood (not recorded which). The CDR3 spells CASGLVGTGGNQPQHF. Written as DNA, the CDR3 is TGTGCTAGTGGTTTGGTAGGGACAGGGGGCAATCAGCCCCAGCATTTT. Combining the CDR3 with reference TRBV12-5 and TRBJ1-5 gives the whole variable domain DARVTQTPRHKVTEMGQEVTMRCQPILGHNTVFWYRQTMMQGLELLAYFRNRAPLDDSGMPKDRFSAEMPDATLATLKIQPSEPRDSAVYFCASGLVGTGGNQPQHFGDGTRLSIL.